This passage covers 2 T cell receptor beta chains from one sample sequenced in a study of T cell changes during pregnancy in multiple sclerosis. Data came from immunoSEQ multiplex PCR; TCRdb stores just in-frame clones and leaves some out. The repertoire holds tens of thousands of clones, with just over 90% as singletons. This sample comprised peripheral blood, obtained in the second trimester of pregnancy. Receptors originate from a female donor with multiple sclerosis, enrolled in a pregnancy study.

The V gene is TRBV9, the J gene TRBJ2-1, with 8 nucleotides matching TRBD2. Germline loops: CDR1 SGDLS, CDR2 YYNGEE. With V trimmed by 7 bases and J by 9 bases, 9 bases remained unmatched. CDR3 length equals 13 residues. The CDR3 sequence is CASGGTSIREQFF. The CDR3 DNA reads as TGTGCCAGCGGGGGGACTAGTATACGTGAGCAGTTCTTC.

The chain links TRBV5-8 to TRBJ2-5; TRBD2 aligns across 8 bases. Trimming at V came to 4 bases and at J to 4 bases, leaving 15 bases not matched to a gene. Germline V CDR1 and CDR2: SGHTS, YDEGEE. The CDR3 runs 17 residues. The chain's CDR3 is CASSPTLAGGGSETQYF. The CDR3 region has the DNA TGTGCCAGCAGCCCTACTCTAGCCGGGGGGGGGTCAGAGACCCAGTACTTC.